One and the same sample provided the 5 T cell receptor beta chains below, sequenced in a study of cytotoxic CD8 clonotypes in ibrutinib-treated CLL. This table comes from immunoSEQ multiplex PCR, and its TCRdb copy is limited to in-frame clones, with some not included. This sample has roughly 330,000 clones; over 55% occur once, and the top ten carry about 5.9%. The sequenced sample was PBMCs, obtained after 36 months of ibrutinib treatment. The receptors were gathered from a human donor with chronic lymphocytic leukemia.

The rearrangement links TRBV11-2 to TRBJ2-3; 10 bases agree with TRBD2. Germline values: CDR1 SGHAT, CDR2 FQNNGV. This CDR3 comprises 17 residues. After removal of 2 bases from V and 2 bases from J, the junction contained 7 bases not matched to a gene. CDR3 region: CASSLRLAGASTDTQYF. The DNA of the CDR3 is TGTGCCAGCAGCTTAAGGCTAGCGGGGGCCTCCACAGATACGCAGTATTTT. The full variable domain, rest sourced from reference TRBV11-2 and TRBJ2-3, is EAGVAQSPRYKIIEKRQSVAFWCNPISGHATLYWYQQILGQGPKLLIQFQNNGVVDDSQLPKDRFSAERLKGVDSTLKIQPAKLEDSAVYLCASSLRLAGASTDTQYFGPGTRLTVL.

This chain joins TRBV9 and TRBJ1-5; a weak D match, TRBD1 (5 bases). Germline V gives CDR1 SGDLS, CDR2 YYNGEE. The length of the CDR3 is 13 residues. V dropped 2 bases and J dropped 7 bases, with 10 bases sitting between them. Here the CDR3 reads CASSVGVTQPQHF. The CDR3 nucleotides are TGTGCCAGCAGCGTGGGGGTCACCCAGCCCCAGCATTTT.

This chain joins TRBV5-1 and TRBJ2-7; TRBD2 matches at 7 bases. The germline CDR1 and CDR2 sequences are SGHRS and YFSETQ. This CDR3 contains 15 residues. With 7 bases clipped from V and 2 bases from J, the junction kept 12 bases outside the gene matches. CDR3 loop: CASQDGTTVTYEQYF. The CDR3 nucleotides read TGCGCCAGCCAGGACGGGACTACCGTGACCTACGAGCAGTACTTC.

The chain joins TRBV4-1 to TRBJ1-1; tentative D call: TRBD1 (6 bases). V gave up 1 base and J gave up 6 bases, with 15 bases separating them. Germline V gives CDR1 MGHRA, CDR2 YSYEKL. The CDR3 extends over 15 amino acids. The CDR3 protein is CASSQGHGGRPEAFF. The CDR3, as DNA: TGCGCCAGCAGCCAAGGACATGGGGGGCGGCCTGAAGCTTTCTTT.

The chain uses TRBV25-1 and TRBJ1-2, with 8 bases that match TRBD1. V was pared by 6 bases and J by 6 bases, with 9 bases of the junction left unmatched. The CDR3 sequence is 14 residues long. Germline V gene data show CDR1 as MGHDK and CDR2 as SYGVNS. The DNA for the CDR3 is TGTGCCAGCAGCCCAGCAGGGGGCTTGGATGGCTACACCTTC. Translation gives CASSPAGGLDGYTF.